The source of this T cell receptor beta chain is a study of blood T cell repertoires in COVID-19. At the level of the study: Material from acute and convalescent COVID-19 was sourced from the United States, Italy and Spain. PBMCs, B-cell-depleted T cells, or T cells provided the cDNA or gDNA that made up the material.

V was cut by 3 bases and J by 1 base, with 21 bases left in between. The CDR3 length is 18 residues. Germline values: CDR1 MGHRA, CDR2 YSYEKL. In the authors' workflow: Reference gene primer amplification gave nucleated cell count estimates. Clones were sequenced by immunoSEQ multiplex PCR, and TCRdb holds only the in-frame ones, with some missing. V and J calls and clone size are those listed in that table; D and trimming were worked out from the DNA. The sample lists about 160,000 clones, roughly 84% occurring once. The source material was peripheral blood. The chain combines TRBV4-1 with TRBJ2-5; D might be TRBD2 (8 bases). The receptor's source is a man aged 18-30 years with active or convalescent COVID-19. The CDR3 DNA reads TGCGCCAGCAGCCACCTATTAGCGGGACAGAGCGGCCAAGAGACCCAGTACTTC. It translates to CASSHLLAGQSGQETQYF.